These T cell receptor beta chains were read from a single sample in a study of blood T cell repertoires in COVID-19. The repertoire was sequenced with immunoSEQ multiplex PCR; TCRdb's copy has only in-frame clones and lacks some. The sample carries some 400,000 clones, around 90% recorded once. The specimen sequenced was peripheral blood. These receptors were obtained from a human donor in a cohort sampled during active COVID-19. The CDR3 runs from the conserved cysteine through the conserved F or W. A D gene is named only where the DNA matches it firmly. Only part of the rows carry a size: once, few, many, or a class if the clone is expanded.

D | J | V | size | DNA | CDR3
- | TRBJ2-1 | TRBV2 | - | TGTGCCAGCAGTGAAGTTGGCCATGAGCAGTTCTTC | CASSEVGHEQFF
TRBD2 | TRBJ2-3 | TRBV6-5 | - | TGTGCCAGCAGTTACGGGTCCGGGGGGACAGATACGCAGTATTTT | CASSYGSGGTDTQYF
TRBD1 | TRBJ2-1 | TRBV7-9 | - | TGTGCCAGCAGCCCGCGGACAGACAAGCAGGGGGATGAGCAGTTCTTC | CASSPRTDKQGDEQFF
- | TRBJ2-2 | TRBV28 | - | TGTGCCAGCAGGCCCGGAGGGATCGCCGGGGAGCTGTTTTTT | CASRPGGIAGELFF
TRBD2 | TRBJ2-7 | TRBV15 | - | TGTGCCACCAGCAGAGATCTTAGGGGACTAATCCTCACCTACGAGCAGTACTTC | CATSRDLRGLILTYEQYF
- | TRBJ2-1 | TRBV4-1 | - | TGCGCCAGCAGCCAAGATAGCGTACTGGGTGAGCAGTTCTTC | CASSQDSVLGEQFF
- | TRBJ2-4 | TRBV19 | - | TGTGCCAGTAGTAACAGGGCCGGAGGTCCCAAAAACATTCAGTACTTC | CASSNRAGGPKNIQYF
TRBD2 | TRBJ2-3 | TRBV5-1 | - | TGCGCCAGCAGCCCGGCTAATAGCGGGGCCACAGATACGCAGTATTTT | CASSPANSGATDTQYF
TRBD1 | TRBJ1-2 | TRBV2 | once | TGTGCCAGCAGCCCCGGGACAGGACCCTATGGCTACACCTTC | CASSPGTGPYGYTF
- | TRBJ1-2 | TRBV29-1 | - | TGCAGCGTTGAAGATCTCGCGGGACCAAACTATGGCTACACCTTC | CSVEDLAGPNYGYTF
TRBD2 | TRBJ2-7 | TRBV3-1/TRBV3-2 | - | TGTGCCAGCAGCCCCAGAACTAGCGGGTCCTACGAGCAGTACTTC | CASSPRTSGSYEQYF
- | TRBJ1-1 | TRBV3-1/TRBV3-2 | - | TGTGCCAGCAGCCGGGACTTTTTAAGGAGCACTGAAGCTTTCTTT | CASSRDFLRSTEAFF
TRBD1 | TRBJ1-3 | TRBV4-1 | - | TGCGCCAGCAGCCAAGAGGACAGGTCTGGAAACACCATATATTTT | CASSQEDRSGNTIYF
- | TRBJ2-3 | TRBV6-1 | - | TGTGCCAGCAGTACCCAGACAGATACGCAGTATTTT | CASSTQTDTQYF
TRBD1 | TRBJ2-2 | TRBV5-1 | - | TGCGCCAGCAGCTTGGCCCCTGCCGGGACAGGGCCGTTCGAGGGCGGCACCGGGGAGCTGTTTTTT | CASSLAPAGTGPFEGGTGELFF
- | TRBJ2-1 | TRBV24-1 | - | TGTGCCACCAGGGCTAGTGTTCGCAATGAGCAGTTCTTC | CATRASVRNEQFF
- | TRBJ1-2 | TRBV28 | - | TGTGCCAGCAGTTTACCTTCGGGGGGCGCCCACAATGGCTACACCTTC | CASSLPSGGAHNGYTF
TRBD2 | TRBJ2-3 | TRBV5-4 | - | TGTGCCAGCAGCTTCCTCGGGGGGGCTCCTAGCACAGATACGCAGTATTTT | CASSFLGGAPSTDTQYF
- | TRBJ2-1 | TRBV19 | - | TGTGCCAGTAGTACGCCGGGACTGGTGAATGAGCAGTTCTTC | CASSTPGLVNEQFF
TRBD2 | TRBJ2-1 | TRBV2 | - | TGTGCCACCGACCTGGGGGAAGCGGGGGGGAATGAGCAGTTCTTC | CATDLGEAGGNEQFF
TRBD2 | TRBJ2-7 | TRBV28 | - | TGTGCCAGCAGTACGACGGGGGGGAACGAGCAGTACTTC | CASSTTGGNEQYF
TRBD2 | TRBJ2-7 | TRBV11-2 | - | TGTGCCAGCAGCTTAGATTCGTTAGCGGGAGTATCCGAGCAGTACTTC | CASSLDSLAGVSEQYF